This T cell receptor (beta chain) was retrieved from a study of blood T cell repertoires in COVID-19. At the level of the study: The analysed material was cDNA or gDNA that came from T cells, B-cell-depleted T cells, or PBMCs.

Trimming shortened V by 1 base and J by 10 bases, and 10 bases separated the two germline ends. The CDR3 is made up of 12 amino acids. Per the germline V gene, CDR1 is SEHNR and CDR2 is FQNEAQ (reference sequence). Authors' methods: Nucleated cell counts were estimated from reference gene primer amplification. TCRdb's table, derived via immunoSEQ multiplex PCR, lists solely in-frame clones and lacks some. V and J calls and clone size follow that table, whereas D and trimming were derived from the DNA. This sample has over 75,000 clones, with 79% found just once. Sequencing used peripheral blood. V is TRBV7-9 and J is TRBJ1-1; D remains ambiguous. The source of this sequence is a man between 65 and 79 years old with acute or convalescent COVID-19. In DNA form, the CDR3 reads TGTGCCAGCAGCTTAGAGTCACTGAGAGCTTTCTTT. It encodes CASSLESLRAFF.